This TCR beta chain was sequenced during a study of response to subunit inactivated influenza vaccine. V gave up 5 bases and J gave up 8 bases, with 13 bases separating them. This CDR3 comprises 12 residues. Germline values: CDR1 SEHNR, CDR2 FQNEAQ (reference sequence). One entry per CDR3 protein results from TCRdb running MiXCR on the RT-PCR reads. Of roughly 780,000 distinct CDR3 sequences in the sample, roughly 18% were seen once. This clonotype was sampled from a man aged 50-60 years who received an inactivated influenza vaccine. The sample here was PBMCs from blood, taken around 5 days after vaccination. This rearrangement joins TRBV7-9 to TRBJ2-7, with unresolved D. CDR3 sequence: CASSRDHTKQYF. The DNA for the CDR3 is TGTGCCAGCAGCAGAGACCACACCAAGCAGTACTTC.